The source of this TCR beta chain is a study of naive and memory T cell subsets. This clonotype was detected a few times. The beta constant-region primer was an equimolar mix of two oligonucleotides covering TRBC1 and TRBC2. The ligated cDNA underwent four PCR rounds using SP2 and nested alpha and beta constant-region primers. TCRdb itself ran the UMI-ligation and nested PCR reads through MiXCR, one entry per CDR3 protein. The table includes over 65,000 distinct CDR3 sequences, approximately 9.2% detected once. This clonotype originated in a human donor in good health. The specimen was naive CD8+ T cells from blood.

The CDR3 reads CASSLYSGITGLAGELFF. The CDR3 DNA sequence: TGTGCCAGCAGTTTATATTCGGGAATTACAGGGCTCGCCGGGGAGCTGTTTTTT. The genes are TRBV28 and TRBJ2-2; weak D call: TRBD1 (6 bases). Germline V gives CDR1 MDHEN, CDR2 SYDVKM. Trimming took 1 base from V and 6 from J, leaving 21 bases between them. The CDR3 covers 18 residues.